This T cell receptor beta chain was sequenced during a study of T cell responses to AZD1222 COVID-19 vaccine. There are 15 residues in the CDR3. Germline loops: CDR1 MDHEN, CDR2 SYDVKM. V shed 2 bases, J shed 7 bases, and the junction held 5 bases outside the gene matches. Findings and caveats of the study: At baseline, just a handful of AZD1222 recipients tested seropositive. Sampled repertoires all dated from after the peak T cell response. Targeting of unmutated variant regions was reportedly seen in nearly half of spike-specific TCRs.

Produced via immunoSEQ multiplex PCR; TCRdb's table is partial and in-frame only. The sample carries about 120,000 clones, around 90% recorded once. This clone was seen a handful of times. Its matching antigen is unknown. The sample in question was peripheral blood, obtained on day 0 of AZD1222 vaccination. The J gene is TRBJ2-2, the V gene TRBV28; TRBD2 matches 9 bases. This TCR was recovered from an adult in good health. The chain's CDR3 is CASSLPGLALGELFF. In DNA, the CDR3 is TGTGCCAGCAGTTTACCGGGACTAGCCCTCGGGGAGCTGTTTTTT.